This TCR beta chain was sequenced during a study of blood T cell repertoires in COVID-19. Whole-study context: Spain, Italy and the United States supplied samples that represented acute and convalescent COVID-19. The cDNA or gDNA used as material had been derived from T cells, B-cell-depleted T cells, or PBMCs.

The CDR3 totals 15 residues. The germline V gene encodes CDR1 SGHAT and CDR2 FQNNGV. After removal of 1 base from V and 3 bases from J, the junction contained 4 bases not matched to a gene. Clones were read by immunoSEQ multiplex PCR, and TCRdb kept only the in-frame ones, dropping some. Altogether about 100,000 clones are present, 84% being singletons, with the ten largest covering 4% to 5.5%. What was sequenced was peripheral blood. J is TRBJ2-3 and V is TRBV11-2, with 7 bases aligning to TRBD1. This clonotype was obtained from a human donor in a cohort sampled during active COVID-19. CDR3 protein: CASSLGRGRTDTQYF. The CDR3 region has the DNA TGTGCCAGCAGCTTAGGCAGGGGGAGAACAGATACGCAGTATTTT.